The T cell receptor beta chain under discussion was sequenced for a study of blood T cell repertoires in COVID-19. The wider study: Acute and convalescent COVID-19 specimens originated in the United States, Italy and Spain. PBMCs, B-cell-depleted T cells, or T cells were the source of the cDNA or gDNA that made up the material.

Original data processing: Estimation of nucleated cell counts relied on the amplification of reference gene primers. The table came from immunoSEQ multiplex PCR; TCRdb's copy has only in-frame clones and leaves some out. The V and J calls and clone size are taken from that table; D and trimming were inferred from the DNA. The sample consists of 65,000 to 85,000 clones, 70% to 90% of them appearing once. The V gene's germline CDR1 is SGHRS and CDR2 YFSETQ. CDR3 length equals 16 residues. Trimming took 3 bases from V and 1 from J, leaving 16 bases between them. The TCR comes from a human donor in a cohort sampled during active COVID-19. The V gene is TRBV5-1, the J gene TRBJ2-5; possibly TRBD2 for D (7 bases). Input material: peripheral blood. In nucleotides, the CDR3 is TGCGCCAGCAGCTCGGTGAATGCGGGGGCCCAAGAGACCCAGTACTTC. Amino acid sequence: CASSSVNAGAQETQYF.